The present T cell receptor (beta chain) was sequenced within a study of response to subunit inactivated influenza vaccine. This clonotype was counted at least ten times. What it recognizes is unknown. This CDR3 has 13 residues. Trimming shortened V by 10 bases and J by 0 bases, and 10 bases separated the two germline ends. Germline CDR1 reads ENHRY; CDR2 reads SYGVKD. TCRdb re-derived calls from the RT-PCR reads in MiXCR, one entry per CDR3 protein. Among around 150,000 distinct CDR3 sequences listed, approximately 11% were seen once. Study conclusions and caveats: Each seasonal influenza vaccination recruits few new T cells, the authors suggested.

The TCR comes from a man in his forties or fifties who received an inactivated influenza vaccine. The chain couples TRBV10-3 to TRBJ1-5; D gene uncertain. This material consisted of non-naive T cells sorted from PBMCs, taken 40 to 50 days after vaccination. The CDR3 bases are TGTGCCACCGTTGGCGATAGCAATCAGCCCCAGCATTTT. Residues: CATVGDSNQPQHF.